A single sample is the source of the 3 T cell receptor beta chains below, sequenced in a study of blood T cell repertoires in COVID-19. Assay used: immunoSEQ multiplex PCR; TCRdb lists only in-frame clones, some missing. The sample yields about 50,000 clones, more than 85% seen once. Material: peripheral blood. The receptors were gathered from a man between 35 and 55 years old with active COVID-19.

The chain combines TRBV21-1 with TRBJ2-2; TRBD1 is the table's D call, not checked against the DNA. TRBV21-1 is flagged as a pseudogene. This CDR3 is built from 16 residues. CDR3 bases: TGTGCCAGCAGCAAAGGTAGACAGGCGAACACCGGGGAGCTGTTTTTT. Translation: CASSKGRQANTGELFF.

This chain connects TRBV5-5 to TRBJ1-2; D is unclear. This CDR3 has 15 residues. CDR1 SGHKS and CDR2 YYEKEE come from the germline V gene (reference sequence). With 1 base removed from V and 0 bases from J, the gap between germline ends came to 10 bases. As DNA, the CDR3 is TGTGCCAGCAGCTTGAGCGGCGGGACTAACTATGGCTACACCTTC. This sequence encodes CASSLSGGTNYGYTF.

The chain joins TRBV28 to TRBJ1-2; TRBD1 is a possible D gene (6 bases). The CDR3 covers 13 residues. Germline loops: CDR1 MDHEN, CDR2 SYDVKM. V was shortened by 11 bases and J by 3 bases, with 16 bases between the two germline ends. The DNA of the CDR3 is TGTGCCCTTGGTGGGGGCTGGGACTATGGCTACACCTTC. Residues: CALGGGWDYGYTF.